The rows below give T cell receptor beta chains drawn from one sample of a study of vaccination and CD4 T cells after COVID-19. TCRdb passed the PCR reads through MiXCR, listing each CDR3 protein once. The sample carries around 7,800 distinct CDR3 sequences, about two fifths recorded once. The antigens of these receptors remain unknown. Sequencing input: CD4+ T cells from blood, cultured in vitro. The receptor set was obtained from a human donor in good health. The CDR3 runs from the conserved cysteine through the conserved F or W. A D gene is named only where the DNA matches it firmly. Only part of the rows carry a size: once, few, many, or a class if the clone is expanded.

V	D	size	J	CDR3	DNA
TRBV19	TRBD1	medium-sized	TRBJ1-2	CASSKGQGHGYTF	TGTGCCAGTAGTAAAGGACAGGGCCATGGCTACACCTTC
TRBV6-1	TRBD1	NA	TRBJ1-2	CASSEPGQGGYGYTF	TGTGCCAGCAGTGAACCGGGACAGGGGGGCTATGGCTACACCTTC
TRBV9	TRBD2	NA	TRBJ2-3	CASRRTSGSSTDTQYF	TGTGCCAGCAGACGGACTAGCGGATCTAGCACAGATACGCAGTATTTT
TRBV12-3/TRBV12-4	NA	NA	TRBJ1-5	CASTFENQPQHF	TGTGCCAGCACCTTTGAGAATCAGCCCCAGCATTTT
TRBV5-8	NA	NA	TRBJ2-2	CASTKGRTYNTGELFF	TGTGCCAGCACGAAGGGACGGACCTACAACACCGGGGAGCTGTTTTTT
TRBV20-1	TRBD1	NA	TRBJ2-7	CSAGTGRSDEQYF	TGCAGTGCTGGGACAGGGAGAAGTGACGAGCAGTACTTC
TRBV5-1	TRBD1	NA	TRBJ2-5	CASSTPRQGLQETQYF	TGCGCCAGCAGCACACCACGACAGGGGCTCCAAGAGACCCAGTACTTC
TRBV7-9	NA	few	TRBJ2-3	CASSLASGQSQYF	TGTGCCAGCAGCTTAGCCTCGGGTCAATCGCAGTATTTT
TRBV6-1	TRBD1	NA	TRBJ2-2	CASSRWDRANTGELFF	TGTGCCAGCAGTCGATGGGACAGGGCAAACACCGGGGAGCTGTTTTTT
TRBV6-5	TRBD2	NA	TRBJ2-7	CASSYWAGARAYEQYF	TGTGCCAGCAGTTACTGGGCGGGAGCAAGGGCCTACGAGCAGTACTTC
TRBV6-1	NA	few	TRBJ2-7	CASDGGRGHEQYF	TGTGCCAGCGATGGGGGGCGGGGGCACGAGCAGTACTTC
TRBV6-1	NA	few	TRBJ2-5	CASSQGWLGTQYF	TGTGCCAGCAGCCAGGGATGGTTAGGGACCCAGTACTTC
TRBV20-1	NA	NA	TRBJ1-5	CSAPPDTVGQPQHF	TGCAGTGCTCCCCCGGACACCGTGGGACAGCCCCAGCATTTT
TRBV20-1	NA	NA	TRBJ1-5	CSASNRVIFNQPQHF	TGCAGTGCTTCAAACCGGGTGATATTCAATCAGCCCCAGCATTTT
TRBV15	TRBD1	NA	TRBJ1-5	CATSRDHGGGQPQHF	TGTGCCACCAGCAGAGATCATGGAGGGGGCCAGCCCCAGCATTTT
TRBV6-4	NA	NA	TRBJ1-2	CASLNPGGGYTF	TGTGCCAGCCTCAATCCCGGAGGTGGCTACACCTTC
TRBV20-1	TRBD2	NA	TRBJ2-2	CSARVPTREGQIGELFF	TGCAGTGCTAGGGTCCCGACGCGGGAGGGCCAGATCGGGGAGCTGTTTTTT
TRBV20-1	NA	few	TRBJ2-3	CSATPAFSAVQSTDTQYF	TGCAGTGCAACGCCCGCCTTTTCCGCGGTGCAATCCACAGATACGCAGTATTTT
TRBV20-1	TRBD2	few	TRBJ2-3	CSARDPVGLAGSTDTQYF	TGCAGTGCTAGAGATCCCGTGGGACTAGCGGGAAGCACAGATACGCAGTATTTT
TRBV28	TRBD2	once	TRBJ2-7	CAALGEGFYEQYF	TGTGCCGCCTTGGGGGAGGGATTCTACGAGCAGTACTTC
TRBV27	NA	few	TRBJ1-2	CASSEQGWNGYTF	TGTGCCAGCAGTGAGCAGGGGTGGAATGGCTACACCTTC
TRBV6-4	TRBD1	NA	TRBJ2-3	CASSLDRVDTQYF	TGTGCCAGCAGTCTCGACAGGGTGGATACGCAGTATTTT
TRBV21-1	NA	few	TRBJ1-6	CASSIKGTHNSPLHF	TGTGCCAGCAGCATAAAGGGGACACATAATTCACCCCTCCACTTT
TRBV7-9	NA	NA	TRBJ2-1	CASSGGLRGLDEQFF	TGTGCCAGCAGCGGCGGGCTTCGGGGCTTGGATGAGCAGTTCTTC
TRBV20-1	NA	NA	TRBJ2-7	CSARDGVLEQYF	TGCAGTGCTAGAGATGGTGTTTTAGAGCAGTACTTC
TRBV6-4	NA	NA	TRBJ2-2	CASKSGANTGELFF	TGTGCCAGCAAGTCGGGAGCGAACACCGGGGAGCTGTTTTTT
TRBV6-2/TRBV6-3	TRBD2	NA	TRBJ2-7	CASRQAGAAGEQYF	TGTGCCAGCAGACAAGCGGGAGCAGCGGGGGAGCAGTACTTC
TRBV29-1	NA	NA	TRBJ1-5	CSVVLGNQPQHF	TGCAGCGTTGTACTGGGAAATCAGCCCCAGCATTTT
TRBV24-1	TRBD1	few	TRBJ2-2	CATSEAGQGRTGELFF	TGTGCCACCAGTGAGGCCGGACAGGGGCGCACCGGGGAGCTGTTTTTT
TRBV6-1	TRBD1	few	TRBJ2-7	CASSEARTGSLREQYF	TGTGCCAGCAGTGAAGCTAGGACAGGGTCCCTTCGGGAGCAGTACTTC
TRBV19	TRBD1	NA	TRBJ2-7	CASSGGRQGTSYEQYF	TGTGCCAGTAGTGGGGGACGACAGGGGACCTCCTACGAGCAGTACTTC
TRBV7-2	TRBD2	NA	TRBJ2-6	CASSQFPSGQTGANVLTF	TGCGCCAGCAGCCAATTTCCTAGCGGGCAGACTGGGGCCAACGTCCTGACTTTC
TRBV28	TRBD1	few	TRBJ1-1	CASSFLYRGQKTEAFF	TGTGCCAGCAGTTTTCTCTACAGGGGGCAGAAAACTGAAGCTTTCTTT
TRBV29-1	NA	NA	TRBJ2-5	CSVAKLILQETQYF	TGCAGCGTTGCAAAACTAATCCTCCAAGAGACCCAGTACTTC
TRBV10-3	TRBD1	NA	TRBJ1-1	CAISESSGRPAGAGGNTEAFF	TGTGCCATCAGTGAGTCGTCCGGACGCCCCGCGGGGGCAGGGGGGAACACTGAAGCTTTCTTT
TRBV29-1	NA	few	TRBJ1-5	CSVGGVSQPQHF	TGCAGCGTTGGTGGGGTTTCTCAGCCCCAGCATTTT
TRBV20-1	NA	NA	TRBJ2-3	CGSPASGHRASDTQYF	TGCGGCTCCCCGGCGTCGGGTCACAGGGCCTCAGATACGCAGTATTTT
TRBV5-4	NA	NA	TRBJ2-7	CASSLAGGRGYEQYF	TGTGCCAGCAGCTTGGCTGGGGGGCGCGGGTACGAGCAGTACTTC
TRBV19	NA	NA	TRBJ2-1	CASSTSFGDEQFF	TGTGCCAGTAGTACCTCGTTCGGAGATGAGCAGTTCTTC
TRBV15	NA	few	TRBJ2-2	CATSTPTRGSRTGELFF	TGTGCCACCAGCACGCCTACAAGGGGGAGCAGGACCGGGGAGCTGTTTTTT
TRBV5-4	TRBD1	NA	TRBJ2-6	CASSLPTGGSGANVLTF	TGTGCCAGCAGCTTACCAACAGGGGGCTCTGGGGCCAACGTCCTGACTTTC
TRBV20-1	NA	few	TRBJ1-1	CSAIGDRGEAFF	TGCAGTGCTATAGGGGATCGAGGTGAGGCTTTCTTT